The clone carrying this TCR beta chain was seen a single time. What it binds is unknown. This entry belongs to a study of siplizumab effects on memory and regulatory T cells. Clones were read by immunoSEQ multiplex PCR, and TCRdb kept only the in-frame ones, dropping some. The sample lists 90,000 to 95,000 clones, over 85% occurring once. Whole-study findings and limits: Proliferating clones, CD4+ or CD8+, lacked an assignable naive or memory phenotype in roughly 80-96% of cases. On average, under 70% of mappable alloreactive CD4+ clones were Treg-derived under siplizumab, against about 27% in controls. A major contribution to the alloresponse seemed to be made by naive T cells, which seemed more diverse than memory cells. Alloreactive sequences from unstimulated CD4+ memory cells fell significantly with siplizumab.

V lost 4 bases and J lost 14, with 17 bases in between. Germline V gene lookup returns CDR1 PRHDT and CDR2 FYEKMQ (reference sequence). This CDR3 has 13 amino acids. The specimen sequenced was CD8+ T cells sorted from blood. This receptor was identified in a human donor in good health. This chain uses TRBV13 with TRBJ1-4; D is undetermined. The CDR3 nucleotides read TGTGCCAGCAGCTCGCGATTAATGGTGGGGCTGTTTTTT. Its protein product is CASSSRLMVGLFF.